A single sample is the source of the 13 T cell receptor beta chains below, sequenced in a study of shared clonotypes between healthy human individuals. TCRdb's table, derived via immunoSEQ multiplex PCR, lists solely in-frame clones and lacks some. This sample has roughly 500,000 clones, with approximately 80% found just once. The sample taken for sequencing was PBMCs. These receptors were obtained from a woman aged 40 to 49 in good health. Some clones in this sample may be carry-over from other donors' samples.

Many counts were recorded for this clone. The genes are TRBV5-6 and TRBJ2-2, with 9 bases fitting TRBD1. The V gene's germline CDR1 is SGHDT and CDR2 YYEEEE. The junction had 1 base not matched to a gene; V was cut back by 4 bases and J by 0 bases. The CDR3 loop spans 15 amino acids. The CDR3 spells CASSRDRANTGELFF. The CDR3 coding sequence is TGTGCCAGCAGCAGGGACAGGGCGAACACCGGGGAGCTGTTTTTT.

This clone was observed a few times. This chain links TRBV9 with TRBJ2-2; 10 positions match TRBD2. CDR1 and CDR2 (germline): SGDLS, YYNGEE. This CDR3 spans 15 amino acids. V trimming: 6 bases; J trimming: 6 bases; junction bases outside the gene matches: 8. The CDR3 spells CASNHLAGEAGELFF. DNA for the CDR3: TGTGCCAGCAACCATCTAGCGGGAGAGGCCGGGGAGCTGTTTTTT.

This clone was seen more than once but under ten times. The CDR3 sequence is CASSSWDRGTEAFF. CDR3 DNA: TGTGCCAGCAGCTCATGGGACAGGGGAACTGAAGCTTTCTTT. The rearrangement uses TRBV5-4 and TRBJ1-1; 10 nucleotides line up with TRBD1. This CDR3 has 14 residues. Germline-derived CDR1 and CDR2 are SGHNT and YYREEE (reference sequence). After removal of 3 bases from V and 5 bases from J, the junction contained 4 bases not matched to a gene. The whole variable domain, remainder taken from reference TRBV5-4 and TRBJ1-1, is ETGVTQSPTHLIKTRGQQVTLRCSSQSGHNTVSWYQQALGQGPQFIFQYYREEENGRGNFPPRFSGLQFPNYSSELNVNALELDDSALYLCASSSWDRGTEAFFGQGTRLTVV.

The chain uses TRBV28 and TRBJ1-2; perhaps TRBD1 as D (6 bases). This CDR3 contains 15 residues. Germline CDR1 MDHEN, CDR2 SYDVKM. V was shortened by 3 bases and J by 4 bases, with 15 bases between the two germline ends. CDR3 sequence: CASSFAGGEGYGYTF. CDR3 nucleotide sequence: TGTGCCAGCAGTTTTGCTGGGGGCGAGGGCTATGGCTACACCTTC.

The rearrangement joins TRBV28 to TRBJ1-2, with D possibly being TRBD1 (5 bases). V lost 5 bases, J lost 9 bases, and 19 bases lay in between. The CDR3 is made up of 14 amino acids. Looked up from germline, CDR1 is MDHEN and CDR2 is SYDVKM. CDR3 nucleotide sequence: TGTGCCAGCAGTCTACCCGGACAAGGCTTGCGCTACACCTTC. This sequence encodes CASSLPGQGLRYTF.

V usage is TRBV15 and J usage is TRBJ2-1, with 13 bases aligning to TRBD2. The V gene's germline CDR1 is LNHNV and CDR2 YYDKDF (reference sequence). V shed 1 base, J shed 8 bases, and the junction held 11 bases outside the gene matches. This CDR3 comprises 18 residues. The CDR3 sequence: CATSRGLGLAGVLDEQFF. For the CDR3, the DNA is TGTGCCACCAGCAGAGGCTTAGGACTAGCGGGAGTTCTTGATGAGCAGTTCTTC.

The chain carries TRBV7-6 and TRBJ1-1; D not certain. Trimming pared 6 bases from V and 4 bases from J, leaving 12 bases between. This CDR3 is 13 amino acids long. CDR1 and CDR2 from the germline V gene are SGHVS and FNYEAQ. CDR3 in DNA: TGTGCCAGCAGAACCCTTGCGACCACTGAAGCTTTCTTT. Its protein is CASRTLATTEAFF.

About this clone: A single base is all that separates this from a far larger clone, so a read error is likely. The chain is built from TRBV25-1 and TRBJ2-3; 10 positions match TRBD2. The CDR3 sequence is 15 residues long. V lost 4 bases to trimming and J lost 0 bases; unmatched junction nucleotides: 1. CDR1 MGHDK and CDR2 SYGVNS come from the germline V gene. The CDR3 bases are TGTGCCAGCAGTGCGACTAGCGGGAGCACAGATACGCAGTATTTT. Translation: CASSATSGSTDTQYF.

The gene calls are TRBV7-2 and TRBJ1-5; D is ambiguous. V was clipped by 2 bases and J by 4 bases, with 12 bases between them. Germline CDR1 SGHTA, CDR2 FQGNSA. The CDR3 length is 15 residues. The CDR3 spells CASSLTLDLNQPQHF. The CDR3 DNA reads TGTGCCAGCAGCTTAACCCTAGATCTGAATCAGCCCCAGCATTTT.

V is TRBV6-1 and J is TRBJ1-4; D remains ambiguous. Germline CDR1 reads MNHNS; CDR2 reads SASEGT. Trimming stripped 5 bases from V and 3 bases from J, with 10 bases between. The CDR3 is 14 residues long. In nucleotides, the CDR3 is TGTGCCAGCAGTCCGCGGTCCCCTAATGAAAAACTGTTTTTT. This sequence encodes CASSPRSPNEKLFF.

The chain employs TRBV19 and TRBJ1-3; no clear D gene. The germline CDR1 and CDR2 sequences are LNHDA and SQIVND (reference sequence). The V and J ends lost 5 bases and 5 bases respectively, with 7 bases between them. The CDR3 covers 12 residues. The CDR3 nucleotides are TGTGCCAGTAGTCCCCGTCGAAACACCATATATTTT. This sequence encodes CASSPRRNTIYF. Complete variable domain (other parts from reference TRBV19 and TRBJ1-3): DGGITQSPKYLFRKEGQNVTLSCEQNLNHDAMYWYRQDPGQGLRLIYYSQIVNDFQKGDIAEGYSVSREKKESFPLTVTSAQKNPTAFYLCASSPRRNTIYFGEGSWLTVV.

CDR3 coding DNA: TGTGCCAGCAGTTTGGGGGGGACAGGGTCCTACGAGCAGTACTTC. Protein sequence: CASSLGGTGSYEQYF. V is TRBV28 and J is TRBJ2-7; 9 nucleotides agree with TRBD1. V lost 3 bases to trimming and J lost 1 base; unmatched junction nucleotides: 4. The germline gives CDR1 MDHEN, CDR2 SYDVKM. The CDR3 is 15 amino acids.

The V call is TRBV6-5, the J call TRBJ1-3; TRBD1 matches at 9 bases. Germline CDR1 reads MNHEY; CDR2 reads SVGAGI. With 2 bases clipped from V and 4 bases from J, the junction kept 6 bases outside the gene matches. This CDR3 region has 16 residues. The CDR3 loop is CASSYIQGAGGNTIYF. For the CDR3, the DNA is TGTGCCAGCAGTTACATACAGGGGGCAGGCGGAAACACCATATATTTT.